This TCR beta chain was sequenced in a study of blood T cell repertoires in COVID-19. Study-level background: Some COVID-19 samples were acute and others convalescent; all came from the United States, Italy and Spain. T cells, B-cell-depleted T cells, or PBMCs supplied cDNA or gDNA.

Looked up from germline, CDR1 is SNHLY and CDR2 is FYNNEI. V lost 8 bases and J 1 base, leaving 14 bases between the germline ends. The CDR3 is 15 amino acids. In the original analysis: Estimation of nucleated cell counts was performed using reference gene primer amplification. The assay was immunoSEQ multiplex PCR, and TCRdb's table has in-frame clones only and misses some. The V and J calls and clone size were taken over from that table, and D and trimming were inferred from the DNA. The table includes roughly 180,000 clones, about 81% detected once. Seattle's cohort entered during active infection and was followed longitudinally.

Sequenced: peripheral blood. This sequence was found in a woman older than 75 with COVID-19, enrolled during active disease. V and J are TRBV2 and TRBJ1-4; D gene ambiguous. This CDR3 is CASAPRGRTNEKLFF. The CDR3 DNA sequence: TGTGCCAGCGCACCGAGAGGAAGAACTAATGAAAAACTGTTTTTT.